The T cell receptor (beta chain) described here comes from a study of regulatory T cells in long-lasting Graves disease (dated by TCRdb to the early 2020s). For the wider study: Newly diagnosed Graves' disease patients had taken antithyroid drugs for less than 3 months. Persistent Graves' disease patients were compared with newly diagnosed Graves' disease patients by peripheral blood TCR sequencing and RNA sequencing. The study was registered as a clinical trial and conducted in China. A total of about 33 samples underwent TCR sequencing: about 13 from persistent and about 20 from newly diagnosed Graves' disease patients.

On the study overall, not on this receptor specifically: Lower TCR Shannon entropy and fewer highly expanded clones were observed in persistent Graves' disease patients than in newly diagnosed patients, which suggested clonal expansion. Sequencing and analysis were limited to the TCR beta chain. The study examined only peripheral blood because the primary lesion, thyroid tissue, could not be accessed. The authors noted that the small sample size was a limitation that may lower accuracy. A larger number of public clonotypes was shared among persistent patients (over 2,500) than among newly diagnosed patients (more than 850).

On this clonotype: Its target antigen remains unknown. It has no much larger one-base neighbor in the sample; base qualities were not kept.

Receptor amplification or capture employed multiplex PCR. These reads were obtained on an Illumina HiSeq 4000. To build TCR beta libraries, CDR3 regions were amplified by Arm-PCR using iRepertoire HTBI primers. Gel purification was performed on PCR products prior to sequencing. For the original study's pipeline: Gene usage analysis of CDR3 amino acid clonotypes relied on the approximately 60 TRBV and over 13 TRBJ segments identified across samples. COPE and FqMerger were used to merge filtered high-quality paired reads into contigs. Contigs were aligned with BLAST to IMGT TRBV, TRBD and TRBJ reference genes, and CDR3 was defined per IMGT. Highly expanded clones were defined as clonotypes with a frequency above 0.1%. Shannon entropy served as the measure of repertoire diversity, while the Gini coefficient captured V-J evenness. A clonotype found in more than one individual was treated as public. TCRdb handled the public reads itself, with Q25 trimming in fastp and clone calling in MiXCR, and kept productive beta chains. Rows matching on CDR3 protein sequence are summarized as one entry with the most common DNA and genes. TCRdb's processing, not the authors', yielded these V and J calls. Here the sample has around 480,000 distinct CDR3 sequences; more than 15% occur a single time. In total, the top ten clones hold 25% of the sample.

The intended sense of this specimen's time point label: newly diagnosed GD, antithyroid drugs for less than 3 months. For both TCR sequencing and RNA sequencing, RNA was extracted from PBMCs using TRIzol. Graves' disease was diagnosed according to American Thyroid Association guidelines. Patients were recruited from an endocrinology department in Xi'an, China. From each patient, around 9 milliliters of peripheral blood was collected into an EDTA anticoagulant tube. Ficoll Paque Plus density gradient separation was used to isolate PBMCs, and no further T cell sorting was done. An Agilent 2100 Bioanalyzer and agarose gel were used to check RNA quality, and a NanoDrop 2000 was used to measure RNA concentration. The sample also formed part of further work on T cells in Graves' hyperthyroidism and ophthalmopathy. The second paper states: Stable Graves' hyperthyroidism was defined as the absence of progression to ophthalmopathy over 18 months of follow-up. Hyperthyroidism patients were aged 18 to 65 years and newly diagnosed, with disease duration of less than 2 months. Patients with uncontrolled infections, other autoimmune diseases, pregnancy or lactation were excluded. Clinical symptoms, serum thyroxine and TRAb, thyroid ultrasound, and orbital computed tomography formed the basis for the diagnoses. A first-round RT-PCR of the TCR CDR3 used the HTBI primer set with the Qiagen OneStep RT-PCR kit. Blood samples also contained most of the expanded thyroid clonotypes (frequency above 0.001), which suggests that blood repertoires may reflect thyroid immune responses. In cross-validation, a model built on a 13 V-J signature told ophthalmopathy apart from stable hyperthyroidism with roughly 87% sensitivity and around 81% specificity, and in testing the same model reached 80%/75%. In validation, the model predicted progression to ophthalmopathy a median of approximately 6.3 months before onset, with roughly 70% sensitivity and roughly 72% specificity. A discovery cohort of fewer than 110 patients, 43 with Graves' ophthalmopathy and 57 with stable Graves' hyperthyroidism, was used to find distinguishing TCR V-J signatures. An independent validation cohort of under 20 hyperthyroidism patients and 17 patients who later progressed to ophthalmopathy tested prospective prediction of ophthalmopathy. The 100 discovery patients were randomly split 7:3 into training and test sets. The study also compared thyroid tissue and blood T-cell repertoires from several Graves' hyperthyroidism patients. After sampling, hyperthyroidism patients received methimazole starting at 30 mg daily, and ophthalmopathy patients received high-dose intravenous methylprednisolone. Libraries were constructed in a second round of multiplex PCR, after which size selection and purification were carried out. The libraries were sequenced on an Illumina HiSeq2000 using paired-end 100 bp reads. SOAPnuke was used to process the raw data, with reads discarded if the reads contained adapters or uncalled bases, had a mean Phred below 15, or lacked an exact constant-primer or identifier match. COPE v1.2.5 was used to merge the high-quality paired reads, and each unique nucleotide sequence was defined as a clonotype. Clonotypes were aligned to IMGT TRBV, TRBD and TRBJ reference segments using MiTCR v1.1. Analysis was restricted to V-J combinations with a frequency above 0.0001, which covered about 99% of repertoires. A TCS score was defined as the ratio between F50 (clonal expansion) and ExV (chaos), using BLOSUM62-based TCRdist between CDR3 peptides within each V-J. Welch's t-statistics and random forest reduced fewer than 600 V-J features to 13, which were used in a naive Bayes classifier (R e1071). Sample size was not statistically predetermined, and blinding of investigators to group allocation was not performed. The paper reports TCR Vbeta CDR3 sequencing of 140 or so peripheral blood samples: over 40 ophthalmopathy, fewer than 80 hyperthyroidism and 17 progressor patients.

The receptor was derived from a woman aged 35-65 years with Graves disease. Donor details come from another sample of the same person, matched by shared clones. The sample consisted of peripheral blood mononuclear cells (PBMCs), taken at new diagnosis, from a patient treated with antithyroid drugs.

CDR3 loop: CASSLDSGGGAPEQYF. The nucleotide sequence reads as follows: TGCGCCAGCAGCTTGGACTCGGGCGGGGGGGCCCCCGAGCAGTACTTC. The chain is encoded by TRBV5-1 joined to TRBJ2-7, with TRBD2 matching 9 junction bases. Here V drops 0 bases and J drops 6 bases, and the junction holds 10 bases not matched to any gene. Looking up the germline V gene yields CDR1 SGHRS and CDR2 YFSETQ. The CDR3, from cysteine to phenylalanine, totals 16 residues. The only DNA kept is the CDR3, 48 bases in frame from the first base.